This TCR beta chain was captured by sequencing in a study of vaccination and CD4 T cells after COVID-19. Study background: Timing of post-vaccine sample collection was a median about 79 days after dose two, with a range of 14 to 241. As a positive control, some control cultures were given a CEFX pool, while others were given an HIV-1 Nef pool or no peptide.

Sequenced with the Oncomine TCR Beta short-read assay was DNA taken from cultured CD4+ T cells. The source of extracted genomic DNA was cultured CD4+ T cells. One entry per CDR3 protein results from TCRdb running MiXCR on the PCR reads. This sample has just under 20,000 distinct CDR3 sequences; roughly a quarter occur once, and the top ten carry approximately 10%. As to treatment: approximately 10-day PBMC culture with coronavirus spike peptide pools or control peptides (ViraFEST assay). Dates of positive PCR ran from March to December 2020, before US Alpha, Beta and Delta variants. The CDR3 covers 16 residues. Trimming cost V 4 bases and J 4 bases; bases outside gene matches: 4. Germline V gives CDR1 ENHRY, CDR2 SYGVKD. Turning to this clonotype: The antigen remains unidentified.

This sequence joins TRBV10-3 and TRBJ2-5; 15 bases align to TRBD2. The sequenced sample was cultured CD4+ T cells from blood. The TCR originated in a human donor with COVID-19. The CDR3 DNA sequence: TGTGCCATCAGTGGGACTAGCGGGGGGGCCTTAGAGACCCAGTACTTC. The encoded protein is CAISGTSGGALETQYF.